These 30 T cell receptor beta chains share one sample of origin, sequenced in a study of shared clonotypes between healthy human individuals. Here immunoSEQ multiplex PCR was the method, and the copy in TCRdb shows in-frame clones only, minus some. The table lists about 2.4 million clones, roughly nine tenths of them singletons. The sequenced material came from naive CD4+ T cells sorted from blood. Subset meaning: CD45RA+ positively selected. Receptor source: a man aged 18-30 years in good health.

This clone has only one observation. The chain combines TRBV19 with TRBJ2-5, with D possibly TRBD2 on 6 matching bases. V shed 4 bases and J shed 8 bases, with 17 bases lying between them. CDR1 and CDR2 from the germline V gene are LNHDA and SQIVND (reference sequence). This CDR3 is 14 amino acids long. The CDR3 DNA is TGTGCCAGTAGTACCGCGGGACCCCCCTCAACCCAGTACTTC. Translated: CASSTAGPPSTQYF.

The V and J genes are TRBV7-2 and TRBJ2-1; TRBD1 might be the D (6 bases). Germline CDR1 and CDR2: SGHTA and FQGNSA. The CDR3 is made up of 16 amino acids. The germline V and J ends were trimmed by 6 bases and 4 bases, with 19 bases remaining between them. The CDR3 DNA follows: TGTGCCAGCAGTTCGTCCGGGACAACAAAATACAATGAGCAGTTCTTC. The encoded protein is CASSSSGTTKYNEQFF.

This clone showed up just once. The V call is TRBV5-1, the J call TRBJ2-1; D perhaps matches TRBD1 (6 bases). Deletions cut 4 bases from V and 5 bases from J, with 10 bases between. Germline values: CDR1 SGHRS, CDR2 YFSETQ. CDR3 length: 13 amino acids. CDR3 DNA sequence: TGCGCCAGCAGCGGCGGACAGAACAATGAGCAGTTCTTC. The encoded protein is CASSGGQNNEQFF.

This chain uses TRBV18 with TRBJ2-5; D might be TRBD1 or TRBD2, each matching 6 bases. V was clipped by 8 bases and J by 3 bases, with 13 bases between them. CDR3 length: 13 amino acids. From germline, CDR1 is KGHSH and CDR2 LQKENI. CDR3 in amino acids: CASGGGLEETQYF. In DNA form, the CDR3 reads TGTGCCAGCGGAGGGGGTTTGGAAGAGACCCAGTACTTC.

A word on this clone: A read error may produce the germline difference seen at one junction end. V usage is TRBV28 and J usage is TRBJ1-4; D uncertain. This CDR3 has 10 amino acids. Per the germline V gene, CDR1 is MDHEN and CDR2 is SYDVKM. CDR3 sequence (DNA): TGTGCCAGCAGGTCAGAAACACTGTTTTTT. This codes for CASRSETLFF.

Comments on this clone: This sample includes further DNA sequences coding for the same CDR3. This chain uses TRBV28 with TRBJ2-5; a possible D gene is TRBD1 (6 bases). V was shortened by 6 bases and J by 1 base, with 9 bases between the two germline ends. This CDR3 contains 13 residues. Germline assignment: CDR1 MDHEN and CDR2 SYDVKM. The CDR3 nucleotides read TGTGCCAGCAGCCGGACAGTCCAAGAGACCCAGTACTTC. Encoded protein: CASSRTVQETQYF.

V and J are TRBV13 and TRBJ2-7; D gene ambiguous. The germline V gene has CDR1 PRHDT and CDR2 FYEKMQ (reference sequence). The V gene lost 2 bases and the J gene lost 3 bases, with 23 bases spanning the gap. The CDR3 runs 18 residues. The CDR3 loop is CASSLLAERPLVGYEQYF. CDR3 nucleotides: TGTGCCAGCAGCTTACTCGCGGAACGGCCGTTAGTCGGCTACGAGCAGTACTTC. The full variable domain, its missing parts supplied by reference TRBV13 and TRBJ2-7, is AAGVIQSPRHLIKEKRETATLKCYPIPRHDTVYWYQQGPGQDPQFLISFYEKMQSDKGSIPDRFSAQQFSDYHSELNMSSLELGDSALYFCASSLLAERPLVGYEQYFGPGTRLTVT.

This chain uses TRBV30 with TRBJ1-1; D gene unclear. This CDR3 is 12 amino acids long. Deletions cut 2 bases from V and 1 base from J, with 5 bases between. Per germline, CDR1 GTSNPN and CDR2 SVGIG (reference sequence). The CDR3 region is CAWSRWNTEAFF. The CDR3 nucleotides are TGTGCCTGGAGTAGGTGGAACACTGAAGCTTTCTTT.

The rearrangement links TRBV5-1 to TRBJ1-6, with a weak D call TRBD1 (5 bases). Germline loops: CDR1 SGHRS, CDR2 YFSETQ. Trimming took 0 bases from V and 9 from J, leaving 10 bases between them. This CDR3 has 14 residues. Here the CDR3 DNA reads TGCGCCAGCAGCTTGGACGTCAGGGCTTCACCCCTCCACTTT. Encoded protein: CASSLDVRASPLHF.

The rearrangement uses TRBV6-5 and TRBJ1-6; D may be TRBD1 (5 bases). The CDR3 sequence is 14 residues long. Per germline, CDR1 MNHEY and CDR2 SVGAGI. Trimming removed 6 bases from V and 7 bases from J, with 13 bases in between. DNA of the CDR3: TGTGCCAGCAGAACCGGGACTCCGAATTCACCCCTCCACTTT. This translates into CASRTGTPNSPLHF.

V is TRBV2 and J is TRBJ2-3, with D possibly TRBD1 on 5 matching bases. CDR1 SNHLY and CDR2 FYNNEI come from the germline V gene. V lost 3 bases and J 6 bases, leaving 10 bases between the germline ends. The CDR3 runs to 13 residues. CDR3 region: CASSDGAPDTQYF. CDR3 DNA sequence: TGTGCCAGCAGTGATGGGGCGCCGGATACGCAGTATTTT.

The chain recombines TRBV5-1 with TRBJ2-2, with D possibly being TRBD1 (5 bases). Germline CDR1 SGHRS, CDR2 YFSETQ. Between the trimmed V and J ends, which lost 4 bases and 1 base, there was a span of 17 bases. CDR3 length: 17 residues. The chain's CDR3 is CASSLTLPGQNTGELFF. The DNA for the CDR3 is TGCGCCAGCAGCCTCACCCTCCCCGGACAGAACACCGGGGAGCTGTTTTTT.

The chain has TRBV7-2 and TRBJ1-4, with D possibly being TRBD1 (6 bases). Trimming cost V 2 bases and J 5 bases, with 12 bases left between them. In germline, CDR1 is SGHTA, CDR2 FQGNSA. The CDR3 contains 15 residues. The CDR3 nucleotides read TGTGCCAGCAGCTTAAGAAGGGGGGTGAATGAAAAACTGTTTTTT. This codes for CASSLRRGVNEKLFF.

V and J are TRBV25-1 and TRBJ2-5; 7 nucleotides align to TRBD1. V was clipped by 5 bases and J by 5 bases; unmatched bases: 8. Germline-derived CDR1 and CDR2 are MGHDK and SYGVNS. The CDR3 loop spans 14 amino acids. Here the CDR3 DNA reads TGTGCCAGCAGTAAGGCAGGGGGTTTTGAGACCCAGTACTTC. This sequence encodes CASSKAGGFETQYF.

This rearrangement joins TRBV6-1 to TRBJ1-2; possible D gene TRBD1, 6 bases. The V end was cut by 4 bases, the J end by 6 bases, with 15 bases between. The CDR3 is 14 amino acids. Germline V lookup: CDR1 MNHNS, CDR2 SASEGT. The CDR3 spells CASSGGRRGDGYTF. DNA for the CDR3: TGTGCCAGCAGTGGGGGGCGCAGGGGAGATGGCTACACCTTC.

This clone was counted once. The V call is TRBV7-2, the J call TRBJ2-2, with D perhaps matching TRBD2 (6 bases). The CDR3 has 16 amino acids. V was shortened by 1 base and J by 6 bases, with 15 bases between the two germline ends. Germline V gives CDR1 SGHTA, CDR2 FQGNSA. CDR3 sequence: CASSLGGGGRAGELFF. The CDR3 region has the DNA TGTGCCAGCAGCTTAGGCGGCGGAGGGCGGGCCGGGGAGCTGTTTTTT.

V is TRBV2 and J is TRBJ1-2; 7 nucleotides agree with TRBD1. Germline V CDR1 and CDR2: SNHLY, FYNNEI. With V trimmed by 3 bases and J by 7 bases, 11 bases remained unmatched. This CDR3 is built from 15 residues. CDR3 in DNA: TGTGCCAGCAGTGAGAGGACAGGAGGTGTGGGTGGCTACACCTTC. Its translation is CASSERTGGVGGYTF.

The sample holds one count of this clone. This chain joins TRBV21-1 and TRBJ1-5. TRBV21-1 is an annotated pseudogene. This CDR3 contains 16 residues. The CDR3 nucleotides read TGTGCCAGCAGCAAAGAGGGAGGTTGTTACGATCAGCCCCAGCATTTT. This translates into CASSKEGGCYDQPQHF.

As for this clone: Within the sample, other DNA sequences also encode this same CDR3. The chain carries TRBV28 and TRBJ1-2; D may be TRBD1 (5 bases). The CDR3 sequence is 13 residues long. CDR1 MDHEN and CDR2 SYDVKM come from the germline V gene. The V end was cut by 1 base, the J end by 2 bases, with 5 bases between. In DNA form, the CDR3 reads TGTGCCAGCAGTTTATCAGGGAACTATGGCTACACCTTC. It translates to CASSLSGNYGYTF.

V is TRBV6-5 and J is TRBJ1-1; D gene uncertain. Germline CDR1 is MNHEY and CDR2 is SVGAGI. Trimming shortened V by 6 bases and J by 1 base, and 12 bases separated the two germline ends. The CDR3 sequence is 14 residues long. CDR3 nucleotides: TGTGCCAGCAGCGTATGGACGGGGAACACTGAAGCTTTCTTT. The encoded protein is CASSVWTGNTEAFF.

The rearrangement links TRBV6-5 to TRBJ2-7; D is ambiguous. The CDR3 runs to 16 residues. With 2 bases removed from V and 0 bases from J, the gap between germline ends came to 14 bases. Germline lookup yields CDR1 MNHEY and CDR2 SVGAGI. CDR3 region: CASSYIRQLSSYEQYF. CDR3 bases: TGTGCCAGCAGTTACATTAGGCAACTCAGCTCCTACGAGCAGTACTTC.

Remarks on this clone: Other DNA sequences within the sample encode an identical CDR3. The chain joins TRBV5-1 to TRBJ1-1; 7 bases are shared with TRBD1. The germline CDR1 and CDR2 sequences are SGHRS and YFSETQ. Trimming took 2 bases from V and 4 from J; bases not matched to a gene: 5. CDR3 length: 14 residues. The CDR3 here is CASSFTGEGTEAFF. The CDR3 DNA reads TGCGCCAGCAGCTTTACAGGGGAGGGCACTGAAGCTTTCTTT.

This rearrangement joins TRBV19 to TRBJ2-3, with 8 bases lining up with TRBD1. CDR3 size: 17 residues. V shed 2 bases and J 0 bases; nucleotides not matched to a gene: 7. The germline V gene has CDR1 LNHDA and CDR2 SQIVND (reference sequence). The chain's CDR3 is CASSIRDRGGSTDTQYF. The CDR3 DNA sequence: TGTGCCAGTAGTATACGAGACAGGGGTGGTAGCACAGATACGCAGTATTTT.

The chain recombines TRBV18 with TRBJ2-7; 12 bases fit TRBD1. CDR1 and CDR2 (germline): KGHSH, LQKENI. After removal of 6 bases from V and 4 bases from J, the junction contained 10 bases not matched to a gene. This CDR3 is built from 16 residues. CDR3 coding DNA: TGTGCCAGCTCCCCCAGAGGGACAGGGGGCGGGTACGAGCAGTACTTC. This codes for CASSPRGTGGGYEQYF.

The table lists this clone with a count of one. In the same sample, other DNA sequences code for this CDR3. J is TRBJ1-1 and V is TRBV29-1; TRBD1 matches 8 bases. Per the germline V gene, CDR1 is SQVTM and CDR2 is ANQGSEA. V lost 6 bases and J lost 4; bases outside the gene matches: 4. The CDR3 extends over 12 amino acids. For the CDR3, the DNA is TGCAGCGTCAACAGGGGGAGCACTGAAGCTTTCTTT. Translated, it gives CSVNRGSTEAFF.

This clone was seen more than once but under ten times. The genes are TRBV2 and TRBJ1-2; D perhaps matches TRBD1 (6 bases). The CDR3 totals 14 residues. Germline CDR1 SNHLY, CDR2 FYNNEI. V was cut by 11 bases and J by 7 bases, with 23 bases left in between. The CDR3 loop is CASRGLQGPGGYTF. CDR3 in DNA: TGTGCCTCCCGAGGTTTACAGGGCCCGGGTGGCTACACCTTC.

The chain combines TRBV5-1 with TRBJ2-7, with D tentatively TRBD2 (5 bases). Germline values: CDR1 SGHRS, CDR2 YFSETQ. The germline V and J ends were trimmed by 9 bases and 1 base, with 20 bases remaining between them. This CDR3 spans 15 amino acids. CDR3 coding DNA: TGCGCCACCCGTGGGAGTTGGGCGGATTCCTACGAGCAGTACTTC. Encoded protein: CATRGSWADSYEQYF. The full variable domain, rest sourced from reference TRBV5-1 and TRBJ2-7, is KAGVTQTPRYLIKTRGQQVTLSCSPISGHRSVSWYQQTPGQGLQFLFEYFSETQRNKGNFPGRFSGRQFSNSRSEMNVSTLELGDSALYLCATRGSWADSYEQYFGPGTRLTVT.

This chain's CDR3 is CSVSGTVPYEQYF. Written as DNA, the CDR3 is TGCAGCGTATCCGGGACAGTTCCCTACGAGCAGTACTTC. The chain uses TRBV29-1 and TRBJ2-7, with 7 bases aligning to TRBD1. The CDR3 contains 13 residues. Germline V gene lookup returns CDR1 SQVTM and CDR2 ANQGSEA. V gave up 6 bases and J gave up 2 bases; unmatched junction bases: 7.

This clone was picked up a small number of times. The V gene is TRBV9, the J gene TRBJ2-2; a possible D gene is TRBD2 (5 bases). Germline CDR1 is SGDLS and CDR2 is YYNGEE. This CDR3 has 16 residues. V was trimmed by 1 base and J by 4 bases, leaving 14 bases between them. The CDR3 DNA reads TGTGCCAGCAGCGTACAACCTAGCTCGGCCACCGGGGAGCTGTTTTTT. Protein product: CASSVQPSSATGELFF. The variable domain in full, with the rest retrieved from reference TRBV9 and TRBJ2-2, is DSGVTQTPKHLITATGQRVTLRCSPRSGDLSVYWYQQSLDQGLQFLIQYYNGEERAKGNILERFSAQQFPDLHSELNLSSLELGDSALYFCASSVQPSSATGELFFGEGSRLTVL.

About this clone: Other DNA sequences within the sample encode an identical CDR3. The rearrangement uses TRBV5-1 and TRBJ1-1, with D unclear. The length of the CDR3 is 13 residues. The V and J ends lost 3 bases and 0 bases respectively, with 6 bases between them. CDR1 and CDR2 from the germline V gene are SGHRS and YFSETQ. The CDR3 nucleotides read TGCGCCAGCAGCTGGACGGTGAACACTGAAGCTTTCTTT. This gives the protein CASSWTVNTEAFF.